The source of this T cell receptor beta chain is a study of T cell responses to AZD1222 COVID-19 vaccine. Notes on the study in general: Sampling that yielded the repertoires occurred only after the peak T cell response. Baseline seropositives among AZD1222 recipients totaled only six. Across the whole spike, CD4 TCRs peaked at regions 160-218 and 743-854.

As to this clone: Its antigen remains unidentified.

In germline, CDR1 is LNHDA, CDR2 SQIVND (reference sequence). CDR3 size: 14 residues. Trimming cost V 0 bases and J 2 bases, with 7 bases left between them. Data came from immunoSEQ multiplex PCR; TCRdb stores just in-frame clones and leaves some out. The sample carries about 93,000 clones, approximately 89% recorded once. The material was peripheral blood, obtained on day 0 of AZD1222 vaccination. This receptor was taken from an adult in good health. The chain carries TRBV19 and TRBJ1-1; D remains unclear. The DNA of the CDR3 is TGTGCCAGTAGTATAGATACAGAAAACACTGAAGCTTTCTTT. It codes for CASSIDTENTEAFF.